This T cell receptor beta chain was obtained from a study of blood T cells in healthy people across ages. Study-wide results and limits: Measured against age, TCR beta diversity per million T cells decreased in a roughly linear manner.

It was with a sample-barcoded 5' primer and a J-beta primer mix that a second PCR of roughly 7 to 12 cycles was run. MiXCR, run by TCRdb on the 5' RACE reads, gives a single entry per CDR3 protein. The table lists over 600,000 distinct CDR3 sequences, around half of them singletons. Details on this clonotype: Antigen specificity is unknown.

Material: blood. The receptor was isolated from a man older than 75 in good health.

The CDR3 protein is CASSPETQVNTEAFF. The CDR3 DNA is TGTGCCAGCAGTCCAGAAACCCAGGTGAACACTGAAGCTTTCTTT. This rearrangement joins TRBV7-3 to TRBJ1-1; no definite D call. The CDR3 runs 15 residues. CDR1 SGHTA and CDR2 FQGTGA come from the germline V gene. V shed 6 bases and J shed 0 bases, with 14 bases lying between them.